Reported below is one TCR beta chain. This sample was included in a study of siplizumab effects on memory and regulatory T cells. V lost 5 bases, J lost 7 bases, and 10 bases stayed unmatched. CDR1 and CDR2 (germline): SGHAT, FQNNGV. This CDR3 is built from 16 residues. Each sample had 95,000 to 100,000 TCR templates assayed. Profiling relied on immunoSEQ multiplex PCR, and the TCRdb table lists in-frame clones only, not all of them. The sample consists of 100,000 or so clones, about 94% of them appearing once. This receptor was identified in a human donor in good health. V usage is TRBV11-2 and J usage is TRBJ2-2; 10 nucleotides match TRBD2. Sequencing was carried out using non-Treg CD4+ T cells sorted from blood. The CDR3 nucleotides read TGTGCCAGCAGCAAAGAGCGGGAGGGCCGTATCGGGGAGCTGTTTTTT. This translates into CASSKEREGRIGELFF.